Shown below are 2 T cell receptor beta chains from a single sample sequenced in a study of identical twins. TCRdb re-called the 5' RACE reads through MiXCR, storing one row per CDR3 protein. The sample shows 200,000 to 250,000 distinct CDR3 sequences, 5.5% to 7.5% of them seen only once. These data are also associated with another study on T cells expressing NK-cell markers.

Sequencing input: CD8+ T cells sorted from blood. The receptors here all came from a young woman in good health.

This clonotype came up a few times. The chain couples TRBV5-4 to TRBJ2-7; D possibly matches TRBD1 or TRBD2 (5 bases each). Looked up from germline, CDR1 is SGHNT and CDR2 is YYREEE (reference sequence). There are 16 residues in the CDR3. V was pared by 3 bases and J by 1 base, with 17 bases between. Here the CDR3 reads CASSSPPWGWSYEQYF. CDR3 DNA sequence: TGTGCCAGCAGCTCTCCCCCTTGGGGGTGGTCCTACGAGCAGTACTTC.

This chain connects TRBV20-1 to TRBJ2-2, with TRBD1 as a possible D gene (7 bases). Trimming left V 3 bases short and J 0 bases short, with 17 bases between. Germline-derived CDR1 and CDR2 are DFQATT and SNEGSKA (reference sequence). The CDR3 is 17 amino acids. The CDR3 nucleotides are TGCAGTGCTAGGGGGGGAAGGGACAGTCCGAACACCGGGGAGCTGTTTTTT. Its protein is CSARGGRDSPNTGELFF.